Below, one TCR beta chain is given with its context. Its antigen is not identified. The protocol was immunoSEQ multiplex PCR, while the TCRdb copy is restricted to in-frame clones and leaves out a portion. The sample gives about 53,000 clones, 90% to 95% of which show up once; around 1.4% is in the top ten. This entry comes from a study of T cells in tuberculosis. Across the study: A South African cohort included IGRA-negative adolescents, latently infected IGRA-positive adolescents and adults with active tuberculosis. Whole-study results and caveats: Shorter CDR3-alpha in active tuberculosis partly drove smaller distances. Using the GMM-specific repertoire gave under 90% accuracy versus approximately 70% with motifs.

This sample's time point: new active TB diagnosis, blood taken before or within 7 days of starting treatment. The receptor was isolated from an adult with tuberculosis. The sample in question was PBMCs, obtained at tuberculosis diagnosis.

CDR3 sequence (DNA): TGTGCCAGCAGCCAATTAACGAAGACAGCGAACACCGGGGAGCTGTTTTTT. Protein sequence: CASSQLTKTANTGELFF. The chain joins TRBV4-2 to TRBJ2-2; a possible D gene is TRBD1 (5 bases). With 2 bases removed from V and 0 bases from J, the gap between germline ends came to 13 bases. Germline CDR1 and CDR2: LGHNA and YNFKEQ. This CDR3 contains 17 residues.